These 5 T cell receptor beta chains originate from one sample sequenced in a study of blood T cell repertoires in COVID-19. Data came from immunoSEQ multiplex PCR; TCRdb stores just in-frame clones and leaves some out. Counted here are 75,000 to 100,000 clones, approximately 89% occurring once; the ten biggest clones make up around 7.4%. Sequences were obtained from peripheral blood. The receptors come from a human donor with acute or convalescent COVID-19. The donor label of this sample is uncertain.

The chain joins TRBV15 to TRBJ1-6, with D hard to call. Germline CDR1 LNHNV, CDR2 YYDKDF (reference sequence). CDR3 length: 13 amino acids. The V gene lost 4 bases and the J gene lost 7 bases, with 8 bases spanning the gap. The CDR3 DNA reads TGTGCCACCAGCACGAGCGGGAATTCACCCCTCCACTTT. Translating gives CATSTSGNSPLHF.

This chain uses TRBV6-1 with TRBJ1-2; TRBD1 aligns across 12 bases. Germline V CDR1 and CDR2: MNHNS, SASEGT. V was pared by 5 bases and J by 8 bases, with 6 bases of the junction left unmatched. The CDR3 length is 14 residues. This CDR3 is CASSSGQGADGYTF. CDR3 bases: TGTGCCAGCAGTTCGGGACAGGGGGCCGACGGCTACACCTTC.

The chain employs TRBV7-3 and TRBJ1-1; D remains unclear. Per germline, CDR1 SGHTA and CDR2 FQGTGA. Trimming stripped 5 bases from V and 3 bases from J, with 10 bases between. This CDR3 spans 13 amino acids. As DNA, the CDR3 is TGTGCCAGCAGCGAAGAGAGGGACACTGAAGCTTTCTTT. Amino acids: CASSEERDTEAFF.

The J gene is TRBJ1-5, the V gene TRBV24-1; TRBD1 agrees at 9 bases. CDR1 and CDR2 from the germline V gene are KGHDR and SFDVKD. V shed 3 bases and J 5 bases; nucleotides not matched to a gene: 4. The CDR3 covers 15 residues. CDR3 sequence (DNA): TGTGCCACCAGTGATCCGGGACAGGGCGATCAGCCCCAGCATTTT. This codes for CATSDPGQGDQPQHF.

CDR3 DNA sequence: TGTGCCAGCAGCTACAGAGGGTCGGGAAACACCATATATTTT. Translation gives CASSYRGSGNTIYF. The chain combines TRBV3-1 (or the pseudogene TRBV3-2) with TRBJ1-3; D remains unclear. The V end lost 5 bases, the J end lost 4 bases, and 12 bases lay between the germline ends. Germline V CDR1 and CDR2: LGHDT, YNNKEL (reference sequence). The CDR3 is made up of 14 amino acids.